This is a list of T cell receptor beta chains from one sample in a study of blood T cell repertoires in COVID-19. Only in-frame clones appear in the TCRdb table, and some are missing; sequencing was by immunoSEQ multiplex PCR. The table records 35,000 to 45,000 clones, around four fifths of them present only once. The sequenced sample consisted of peripheral blood. Receptors were obtained from a human donor in a cohort sampled during active or convalescent COVID-19. The donor label of this sample is uncertain. CDR3s leave out the opening cysteine and the closing phenylalanine or tryptophan.

v_call	j_call	cdr3_aa
TRBV30	TRBJ1-6	AWSWRGRSNSPLH
TRBV5-1	TRBJ2-4	ASSSFKTGKNIQY
TRBV5-5	TRBJ1-2	ASSYSGQEKGLYGYT
TRBV6-5	TRBJ2-7	ASSYQTESYEQY
TRBV11-3	TRBJ2-5	ASSLDREETQY
TRBV6-1	TRBJ2-5	ASSEEASGRYGETQY
TRBV29-1	TRBJ1-2	SVSRGRDGYT
TRBV3-1/TRBV3-2	TRBJ2-1	ASSRRTGVDEQF
TRBV6-5	TRBJ2-1	ASSSYPGTGNEQF
TRBV7-2	TRBJ2-7	ASSFQLAGPSSEQY
TRBV9	TRBJ2-5	ASSAPGGETQY
TRBV6-1	TRBJ2-1	ASSVTSGMGYNEQF
TRBV6-5	TRBJ2-1	ASRVPSGDNEQF
TRBV19	TRBJ1-5	ASSKTGINQPQH
TRBV19	TRBJ2-3	ASSSSSTDTQY
TRBV11-2	TRBJ1-1	ASSHGGSTEAF
TRBV2	TRBJ2-3	ASIRQGKSTDTQY
TRBV11-3	TRBJ2-5	ASSLTIGLAEGPKQETQY
TRBV12-5	TRBJ1-1	ASVPDGVFTEAF
TRBV7-2	TRBJ2-5	ASSTQTSGEETQY
TRBV19	TRBJ2-4	ASSKTRAKNIQY
TRBV3-1/TRBV3-2	TRBJ2-7	ASSQGGRGSYEQY
TRBV11-3	TRBJ2-1	ASSLETSGTNEQF
TRBV11-3	TRBJ2-1	ASSLGVVEGEQF
TRBV24-1	TRBJ1-5	ATSDRAGGNQPQH
TRBV7-8	TRBJ2-3	ASSFSGLGGDTQY
TRBV29-1	TRBJ1-3	SVGAGRGNTIY